The next 30 T cell receptor beta chains were all read from a single sample in a study of cytomegalovirus exposure and HLA in healthy donors. The PCR used 60 Vbeta and 13 Jbeta primers. Libraries were prepared by immunoSEQ multiplex PCR; TCRdb keeps only in-frame clonotypes and omits some of them. The sample contains some 130,000 clones, roughly 70% of which appear only once. The sequenced sample consisted of PBMCs. These receptors were taken from a woman aged 60-70 years in good health and CMV-seropositive.

This clone appeared a few times. V gene TRBV5-1 combines with J gene TRBJ1-1; 7 bases are shared with TRBD1. The CDR3 sequence is 14 residues long. Germline V lookup: CDR1 SGHRS, CDR2 YFSETQ. The V and J ends lost 5 bases and 3 bases, in that order; junction bases with no gene match: 7. The CDR3 DNA sequence: TGCGCCAGCAGTCAGACAGGGCCTGACACTGAAGCTTTCTTT. It translates to CASSQTGPDTEAFF.

The chain employs TRBV27 and TRBJ1-1; D is perhaps TRBD1 (6 bases). Trimming stripped 8 bases from V and 4 bases from J, with 14 bases between. The CDR3 has 13 amino acids. Germline CDR1 is MNHEY and CDR2 is SMNVEV (reference sequence). The CDR3 DNA sequence: TGTGCCAGCGGCTACAGGGCAATCACTGAAGCTTTCTTT. It codes for CASGYRAITEAFF.

The chain joins TRBV6-1 to TRBJ2-7, with 11 bases that match TRBD2. CDR1 and CDR2 (germline): MNHNS, SASEGT. The length of the CDR3 is 13 residues. The ends lost 3 bases at V and 13 bases at J; junction bases unmatched: 8. The CDR3 DNA follows: TGTGCCAGCAGTGATAGGACTAGCGGGCGAGTATACTTC. It translates to CASSDRTSGRVYF.

The rearrangement uses TRBV6-6 and TRBJ1-1; possible D gene TRBD1, 6 bases. CDR1 MNHNY and CDR2 SVGAGI come from the germline V gene (reference sequence). The CDR3 is 14 amino acids. Trimming stripped 5 bases from V and 4 bases from J, with 14 bases between. The CDR3 nucleotides are TGTGCCAGCAGTCACAGGGACGTGCGCACTGAAGCTTTCTTT. Amino acid sequence: CASSHRDVRTEAFF.

V gene TRBV2 combines with J gene TRBJ1-1; D remains unclear. CDR1 and CDR2 from the germline V gene are SNHLY and FYNNEI. The CDR3 has 15 residues. The germline V and J ends were trimmed by 4 bases and 2 bases, with 14 bases remaining between them. CDR3 region: CASSGFAGKNTEAFF. Written as DNA, the CDR3 is TGTGCCAGCAGTGGATTTGCCGGGAAAAACACTGAAGCTTTCTTT.

The chain joins TRBV5-1 to TRBJ1-2; TRBD1 matches 7 bases. Germline lookup yields CDR1 SGHRS and CDR2 YFSETQ. V was pared by 2 bases and J by 7 bases, with 8 bases of the junction left unmatched. This CDR3 has 14 amino acids. This CDR3 reads CASSFNGQVGGYTF. The CDR3 DNA is TGCGCCAGCAGCTTTAATGGACAGGTCGGTGGCTACACCTTC.

V gene TRBV20-1 combines with J gene TRBJ2-1; D uncertain. Looked up from germline, CDR1 is DFQATT and CDR2 is SNEGSKA (reference sequence). V was cut by 3 bases and J by 8 bases, with 8 bases left in between. The CDR3 extends over 11 amino acids. Written as DNA, the CDR3 is TGCAGTGCTAGGCGGAGCGATGAGCAGTTCTTC. Its protein product is CSARRSDEQFF.

J is TRBJ2-3 and V is TRBV19, with 8 bases that match TRBD2. The ends lost 6 bases at V and 7 bases at J; junction bases unmatched: 9. The germline gives CDR1 LNHDA, CDR2 SQIVND (reference sequence). CDR3 size: 14 residues. Here the CDR3 reads CASRTAGGPNTQYF. CDR3 DNA: TGTGCCAGTAGGACGGCGGGAGGACCAAATACGCAGTATTTT.

The genes are TRBV28 and TRBJ1-2; D perhaps matches TRBD1 (6 bases). The germline V and J ends were trimmed by 4 bases and 2 bases, with 14 bases remaining between them. The CDR3 has 15 amino acids. Germline V lookup: CDR1 MDHEN, CDR2 SYDVKM. CDR3 region: CASSSHHTGNYGYTF. CDR3 bases: TGTGCCAGCAGTTCCCATCATACAGGGAACTATGGCTACACCTTC.

This chain uses TRBV6-5 with TRBJ1-5; TRBD1 is a possible D gene (6 bases). Germline V gene sequence: CDR1 MNHEY, CDR2 SVGAGI. Trimming took off 6 bases at V and 6 bases at J, with 15 bases between the two ends. CDR3 length equals 14 residues. The CDR3 DNA reads TGTGCCAGCAGGAGGGGGGGACAAGGTCAGCCCCAGCATTTT. Its translation: CASRRGGQGQPQHF.

This chain connects TRBV19 to TRBJ1-2, with 7 bases fitting TRBD1. This CDR3 has 14 amino acids. Per germline, CDR1 LNHDA and CDR2 SQIVND (reference sequence). Germline trimming cut 4 bases from V and 8 bases from J; bases unmatched to any gene: 10. The CDR3 here is CASSTRDSYGGYTF. The CDR3 nucleotides are TGTGCCAGTAGTACGCGGGACAGCTATGGGGGCTACACCTTC.

V and J are TRBV9 and TRBJ2-4; D may be TRBD1 (5 bases). The germline CDR1 and CDR2 sequences are SGDLS and YYNGEE. The CDR3 is 14 amino acids. Trimming removed 3 bases from V and 8 bases from J, with 15 bases in between. The CDR3 spells CASSAFREGDIQYF. CDR3 nucleotides: TGTGCCAGCAGCGCCTTCAGGGAAGGGGACATTCAGTACTTC.

This clone was counted only a few times. This chain links TRBV4-1 with TRBJ1-2, with a possible D match to TRBD1 (6 bases). Germline CDR1 and CDR2: MGHRA and YSYEKL. V was shortened by 3 bases and J by 4 bases, with 18 bases between the two germline ends. The CDR3 runs to 16 residues. CDR3 sequence reads: CASSHPGGQAVYGYTF. CDR3 coding DNA: TGCGCCAGCAGCCATCCTGGGGGCCAGGCCGTCTATGGCTACACCTTC.

The chain is built from TRBV25-1 and TRBJ2-1, with 10 bases that match TRBD2. Germline V gene lookup returns CDR1 MGHDK and CDR2 SYGVNS. This CDR3 comprises 16 residues. V trimming: 6 bases; J trimming: 0 bases; junction bases outside the gene matches: 5. CDR3 sequence (DNA): TGTGCCAGCAGCGGACTAGCGGATAGCTCCTACAATGAGCAGTTCTTC. Protein product: CASSGLADSSYNEQFF.

The genes are TRBV7-3 and TRBJ1-1; no firm D call. The germline gives CDR1 SGHTA, CDR2 FQGTGA. This CDR3 is built from 12 residues. The V end was cut by 2 bases, the J end by 7 bases, with 8 bases between. The CDR3 loop reads CASSLAGSEAFF. As DNA, the CDR3 is TGTGCCAGCAGCTTAGCTGGGAGTGAAGCTTTCTTT.

The chain couples TRBV29-1 to TRBJ1-1, with 7 positions matching TRBD1. The CDR3 has 12 residues. Germline values: CDR1 SQVTM, CDR2 ANQGSEA. Losses at the gene ends were 3 bases for V and 11 bases for J; bases not matched to a gene: 9. CDR3: CSVDRGLLRAFF. DNA for the CDR3: TGCAGCGTTGATAGGGGGCTCTTGAGGGCTTTCTTT.

This clone occurred a few times. At one end the junction does not follow the germline gene, possibly because of a read error. The V and J genes are TRBV4-1 and TRBJ2-4, with 8 bases that match TRBD2. This CDR3 region has 14 residues. In germline, CDR1 is MGHRA, CDR2 YSYEKL. The CDR3 DNA follows: TGCGCCAGCAGCCAAGATCTGTTACGGGAGGGGAAAAACTTC. Translating gives CASSQDLLREGKNF.

The genes are TRBV10-3 and TRBJ1-4; D is perhaps TRBD1 (5 bases). V lost 3 bases and J 7 bases, leaving 9 bases between the germline ends. The CDR3 extends over 13 amino acids. Per the germline V gene, CDR1 is ENHRY and CDR2 is SYGVKD. The CDR3 region has the DNA TGTGCCATCAGTGAAAACCAGGGTGAAAAACTGTTTTTT. It is translated as CAISENQGEKLFF.

This clone showed up just a few times. The gene calls are TRBV19 and TRBJ1-2; 9 bases map to TRBD1. The CDR3 totals 16 residues. With V trimmed by 3 bases and J by 4 bases, 9 bases remained unmatched. Germline V CDR1 and CDR2: LNHDA, SQIVND (reference sequence). The CDR3 DNA sequence: TGTGCCAGTAGTATCCCCGGGACAGGGCTCGGCTATGGCTACACCTTC. Its protein is CASSIPGTGLGYGYTF.

The V call is TRBV5-4, the J call TRBJ1-2; no clear D gene. The CDR3 totals 15 residues. Trimming took off 1 base at V and 8 bases at J, with 18 bases between the two ends. Germline CDR1 is SGHNT and CDR2 is YYREEE (reference sequence). The chain's CDR3 is CASSLPTAVRRGYTF. CDR3 bases: TGTGCCAGCAGCTTGCCTACAGCCGTCCGTCGCGGCTACACCTTC. Based on the CDR3 plus reference TRBV5-4 and TRBJ1-2, the full variable domain is ETGVTQSPTHLIKTRGQQVTLRCSSQSGHNTVSWYQQALGQGPQFIFQYYREEENGRGNFPPRFSGLQFPNYSSELNVNALELDDSALYLCASSLPTAVRRGYTFGSGTRLTVV.

This chain joins TRBV28 and TRBJ1-3, with a weak D call TRBD1 (5 bases). Between the trimmed V and J ends, which lost 6 bases and 4 bases, there was a span of 16 bases. In germline, CDR1 is MDHEN, CDR2 SYDVKM. The CDR3 runs to 15 residues. Written as DNA, the CDR3 is TGTGCCAGCAGCAAGCATGGGGAGGGGGGAAACACCATATATTTT. Translation: CASSKHGEGGNTIYF. The complete variable domain, with remaining parts taken from reference TRBV28 and TRBJ1-3, reads DVKVTQSSRYLVKRTGEKVFLECVQDMDHENMFWYRQDPGLGLRLIYFSYDVKMKEKGDIPEGYSVSREKKERFSLILESASTNQTSMYLCASSKHGEGGNTIYFGEGSWLTVV.

The gene calls are TRBV5-4 and TRBJ2-7; TRBD2 aligns across 11 bases. V lost 2 bases and J lost 4; bases outside the gene matches: 2. Germline assignment: CDR1 SGHNT and CDR2 YYREEE (reference sequence). CDR3 length: 14 amino acids. The chain's CDR3 is CASSFPSGGYEQYF. CDR3 DNA sequence: TGTGCCAGCAGCTTCCCTAGCGGGGGGTACGAGCAGTACTTC. Variable domain in full (rest from reference TRBV5-4 and TRBJ2-7): ETGVTQSPTHLIKTRGQQVTLRCSSQSGHNTVSWYQQALGQGPQFIFQYYREEENGRGNFPPRFSGLQFPNYSSELNVNALELDDSALYLCASSFPSGGYEQYFGPGTRLTVT.

This sequence joins TRBV6-5 and TRBJ1-2; D not certain. This CDR3 region has 12 residues. Germline V gene lookup returns CDR1 MNHEY and CDR2 SVGAGI. V was pared by 7 bases and J by 2 bases, with 8 bases between. For the CDR3, the DNA is TGTGCCAGCACAGGAGGGAACTATGGCTACACCTTC. It translates to CASTGGNYGYTF.

This clone was seen only a few times. Additional DNA sequences in this sample encode the identical CDR3. This chain links TRBV27 with TRBJ2-3; no clear D gene. Germline assignment: CDR1 MNHEY and CDR2 SMNVEV (reference sequence). The CDR3 contains 12 residues. Trimming took off 5 bases at V and 0 bases at J, with 3 bases between the two ends. CDR3: CASSPSTDTQYF. The CDR3 DNA reads as TGTGCCAGCAGTCCGAGCACAGATACGCAGTATTTT.

V gene TRBV28 combines with J gene TRBJ1-2; no reliable D call. Between the trimmed V and J ends, which lost 7 bases and 8 bases, there was a span of 14 bases. CDR3 length: 12 residues. Looked up from germline, CDR1 is MDHEN and CDR2 is SYDVKM. The CDR3 here is CASKPYGKGYTF. The DNA for the CDR3 is TGTGCCAGCAAGCCCTACGGTAAGGGCTACACCTTC.

The chain is built from TRBV5-1 and TRBJ1-5; D possibly corresponds to TRBD1 (5 bases). Trimming removed 4 bases from V and 4 bases from J, with 12 bases in between. The CDR3 sequence is 14 residues long. The germline V gene encodes CDR1 SGHRS and CDR2 YFSETQ. The CDR3 bases are TGCGCCAGCAGCCCCTTCGGACAAAATCAGCCCCAGCATTTT. It codes for CASSPFGQNQPQHF.

This chain uses TRBV25-1 with TRBJ2-3; 12 nucleotides line up with TRBD2. The CDR3 is 17 residues long. The V gene's germline CDR1 is MGHDK and CDR2 SYGVNS. Germline trimming cut 4 bases from V and 6 bases from J; bases unmatched to any gene: 11. CDR3 region: CASSAPLAGGPVDTQYF. The CDR3 DNA reads as TGTGCCAGCAGTGCACCCCTAGCGGGAGGGCCGGTCGATACGCAGTATTTT.

The V and J genes are TRBV11-3 and TRBJ2-7, with D tentatively TRBD1 (6 bases). There are 13 residues in the CDR3. Trimming left V 4 bases short and J 5 bases short, with 12 bases between. Germline V gene data show CDR1 as SGHNT and CDR2 as YENEEA. CDR3 sequence (DNA): TGTGCCAGCAGCTCGACAGGTTACCACGAGCAGTACTTC. The encoded protein is CASSSTGYHEQYF.

The genes are TRBV6-5 and TRBJ1-1; possibly TRBD1 for D (5 bases). Trimming cost V 6 bases and J 2 bases, with 10 bases left between them. Germline CDR1 and CDR2: MNHEY and SVGAGI. This CDR3 spans 13 amino acids. The DNA for the CDR3 is TGTGCCAGCAGCCGTGACAGCAACACTGAAGCTTTCTTT. It is translated as CASSRDSNTEAFF.

The rearrangement uses TRBV6-1 and TRBJ2-3, with 7 bases lining up with TRBD2. J was trimmed by 4 bases and V by 5 bases; bases with no gene match: 9. Looked up from germline, CDR1 is MNHNS and CDR2 is SASEGT. CDR3 size: 15 residues. The DNA for the CDR3 is TGTGCCAGCAGTTTGGCGGGAGTCGGTCCAGATACGCAGTATTTT. Encoded protein: CASSLAGVGPDTQYF.